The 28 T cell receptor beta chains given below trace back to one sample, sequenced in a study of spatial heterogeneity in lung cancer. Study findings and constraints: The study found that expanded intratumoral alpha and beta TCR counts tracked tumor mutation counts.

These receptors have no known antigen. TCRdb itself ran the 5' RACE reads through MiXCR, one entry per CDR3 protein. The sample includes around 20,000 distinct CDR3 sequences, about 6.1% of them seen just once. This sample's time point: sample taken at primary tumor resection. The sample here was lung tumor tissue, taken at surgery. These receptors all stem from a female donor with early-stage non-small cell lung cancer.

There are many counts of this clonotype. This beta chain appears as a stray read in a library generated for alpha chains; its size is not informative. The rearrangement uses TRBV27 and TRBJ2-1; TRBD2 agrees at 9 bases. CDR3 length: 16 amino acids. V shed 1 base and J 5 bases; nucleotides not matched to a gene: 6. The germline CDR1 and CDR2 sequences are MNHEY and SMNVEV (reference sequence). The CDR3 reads CASSLFSGGFNNEQFF. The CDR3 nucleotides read TGTGCCAGCAGTTTATTTAGCGGGGGATTTAACAATGAGCAGTTCTTC.

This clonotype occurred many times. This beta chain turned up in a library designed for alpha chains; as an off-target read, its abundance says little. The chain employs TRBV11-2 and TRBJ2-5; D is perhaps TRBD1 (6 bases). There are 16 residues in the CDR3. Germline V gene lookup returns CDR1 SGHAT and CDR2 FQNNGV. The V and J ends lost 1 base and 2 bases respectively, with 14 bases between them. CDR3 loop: CASSLGGTRIQETQYF. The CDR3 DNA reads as TGTGCCAGCAGCTTAGGTGGGACACGCATACAAGAGACCCAGTACTTC. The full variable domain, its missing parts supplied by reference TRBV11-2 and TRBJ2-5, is EAGVAQSPRYKIIEKRQSVAFWCNPISGHATLYWYQQILGQGPKLLIQFQNNGVVDDSQLPKDRFSAERLKGVDSTLKIQPAKLEDSAVYLCASSLGGTRIQETQYFGPGTRLLVL.

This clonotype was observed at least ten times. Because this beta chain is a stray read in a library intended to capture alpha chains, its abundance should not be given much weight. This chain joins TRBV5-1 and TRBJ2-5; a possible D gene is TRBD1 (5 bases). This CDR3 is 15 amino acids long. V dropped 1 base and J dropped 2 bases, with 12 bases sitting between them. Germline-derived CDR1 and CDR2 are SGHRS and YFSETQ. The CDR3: CASSLWGPGQETQYF. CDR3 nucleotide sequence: TGCGCCAGCAGCTTGTGGGGCCCCGGACAAGAGACCCAGTACTTC.

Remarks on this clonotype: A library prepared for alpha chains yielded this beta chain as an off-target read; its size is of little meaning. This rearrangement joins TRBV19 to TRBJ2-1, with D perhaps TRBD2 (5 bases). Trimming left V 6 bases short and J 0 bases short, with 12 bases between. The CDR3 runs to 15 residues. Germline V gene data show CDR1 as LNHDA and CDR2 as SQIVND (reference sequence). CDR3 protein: CASRWIGSSYNEQFF. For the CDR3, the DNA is TGTGCCAGTAGATGGATAGGGAGCTCCTACAATGAGCAGTTCTTC.

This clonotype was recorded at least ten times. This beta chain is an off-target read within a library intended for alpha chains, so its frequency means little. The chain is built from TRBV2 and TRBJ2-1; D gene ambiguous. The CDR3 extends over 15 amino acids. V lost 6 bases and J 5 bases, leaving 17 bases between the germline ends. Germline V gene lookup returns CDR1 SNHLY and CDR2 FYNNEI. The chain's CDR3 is CASSGTGIRHNEQFF. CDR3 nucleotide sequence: TGTGCCAGCAGCGGTACTGGGATAAGACACAATGAGCAGTTCTTC.

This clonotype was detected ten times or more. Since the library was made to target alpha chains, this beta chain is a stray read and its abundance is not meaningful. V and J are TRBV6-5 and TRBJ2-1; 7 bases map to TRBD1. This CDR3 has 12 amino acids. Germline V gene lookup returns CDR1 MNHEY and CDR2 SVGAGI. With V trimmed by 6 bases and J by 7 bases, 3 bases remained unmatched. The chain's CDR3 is CASSQQGNEQFF. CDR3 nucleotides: TGTGCCAGCAGCCAACAGGGGAATGAGCAGTTCTTC.

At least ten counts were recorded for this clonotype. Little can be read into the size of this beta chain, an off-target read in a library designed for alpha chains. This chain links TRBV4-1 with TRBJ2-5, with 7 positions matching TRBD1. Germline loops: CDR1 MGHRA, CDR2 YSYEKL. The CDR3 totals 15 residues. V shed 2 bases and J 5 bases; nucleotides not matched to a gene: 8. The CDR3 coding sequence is TGCGCCAGCAGCCAACCACAGGGGTCGGGGGAGACCCAGTACTTC. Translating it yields CASSQPQGSGETQYF.

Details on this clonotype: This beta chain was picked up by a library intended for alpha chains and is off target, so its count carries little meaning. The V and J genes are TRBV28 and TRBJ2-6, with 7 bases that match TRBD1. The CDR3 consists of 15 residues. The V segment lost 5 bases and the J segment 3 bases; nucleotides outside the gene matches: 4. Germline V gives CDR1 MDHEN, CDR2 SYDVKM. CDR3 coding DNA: TGTGCCAGCAGTACCGACAGGGTTGGGGCCAACGTCCTGACTTTC. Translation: CASSTDRVGANVLTF. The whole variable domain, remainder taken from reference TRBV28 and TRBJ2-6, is DVKVTQSSRYLVKRTGEKVFLECVQDMDHENMFWYRQDPGLGLRLIYFSYDVKMKEKGDIPEGYSVSREKKERFSLILESASTNQTSMYLCASSTDRVGANVLTFGAGSRLTVL.

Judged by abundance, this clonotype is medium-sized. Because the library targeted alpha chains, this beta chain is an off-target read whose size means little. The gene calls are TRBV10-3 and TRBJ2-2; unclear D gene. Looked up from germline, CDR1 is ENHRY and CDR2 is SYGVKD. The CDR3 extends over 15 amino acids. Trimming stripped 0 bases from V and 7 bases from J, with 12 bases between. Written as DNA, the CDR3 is TGTGCCATCAGTGAGTCGACTGAGTTCGGCGGGGAGCTGTTTTTT. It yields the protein CAISESTEFGGELFF.

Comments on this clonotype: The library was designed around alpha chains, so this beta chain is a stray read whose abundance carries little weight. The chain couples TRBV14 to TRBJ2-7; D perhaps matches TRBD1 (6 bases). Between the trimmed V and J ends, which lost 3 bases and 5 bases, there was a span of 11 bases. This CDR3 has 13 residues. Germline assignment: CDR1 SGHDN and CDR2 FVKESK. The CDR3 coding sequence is TGTGCCAGCAGCCAGAACAGGGCCAACGAGCAGTACTTC. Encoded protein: CASSQNRANEQYF.

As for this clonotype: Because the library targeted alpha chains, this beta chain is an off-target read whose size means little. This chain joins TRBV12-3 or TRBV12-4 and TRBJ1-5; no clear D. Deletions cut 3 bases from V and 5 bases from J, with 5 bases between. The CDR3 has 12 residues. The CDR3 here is CASSFVDQPQHF. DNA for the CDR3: TGTGCCAGCAGTTTCGTGGATCAGCCCCAGCATTTT.

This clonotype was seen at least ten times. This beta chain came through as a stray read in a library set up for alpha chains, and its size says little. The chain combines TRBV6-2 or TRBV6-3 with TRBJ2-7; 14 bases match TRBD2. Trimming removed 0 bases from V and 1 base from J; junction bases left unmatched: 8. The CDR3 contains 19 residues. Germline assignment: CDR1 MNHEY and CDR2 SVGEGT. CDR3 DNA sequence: TGTGCCAGCAGTTACTCGACTAGCGGGAGGGCCGGTCCTTCCTACGAGCAGTACTTC. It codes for CASSYSTSGRAGPSYEQYF.

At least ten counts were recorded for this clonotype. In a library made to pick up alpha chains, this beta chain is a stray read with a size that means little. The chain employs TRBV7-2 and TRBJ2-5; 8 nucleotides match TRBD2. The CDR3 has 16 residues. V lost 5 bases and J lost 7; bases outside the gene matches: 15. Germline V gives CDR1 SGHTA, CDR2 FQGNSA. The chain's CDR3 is CASSSAGGRFLGTQYF. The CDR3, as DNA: TGTGCCAGCAGCAGTGCCGGCGGGAGGTTTTTAGGGACCCAGTACTTC.

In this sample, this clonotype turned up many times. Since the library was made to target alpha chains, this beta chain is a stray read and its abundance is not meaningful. CDR3 in amino acids: CATSSADRFTDTQYF. CDR3 coding DNA: TGTGCCACCAGCAGTGCCGACCGCTTCACAGATACGCAGTATTTT. The chain carries TRBV15 and TRBJ2-3, with no clear D. The CDR3 contains 15 residues. V was trimmed by 3 bases and J by 2 bases, leaving 12 bases between them. Looked up from germline, CDR1 is LNHNV and CDR2 is YYDKDF (reference sequence).

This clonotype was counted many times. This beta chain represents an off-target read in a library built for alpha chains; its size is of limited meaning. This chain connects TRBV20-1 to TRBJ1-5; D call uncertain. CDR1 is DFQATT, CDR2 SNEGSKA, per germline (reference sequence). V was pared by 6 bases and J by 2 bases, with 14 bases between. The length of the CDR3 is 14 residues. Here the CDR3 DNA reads TGCAGTGCCGTTACAGAACTCCGCAATCAGCCCCAGCATTTT. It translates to CSAVTELRNQPQHF.

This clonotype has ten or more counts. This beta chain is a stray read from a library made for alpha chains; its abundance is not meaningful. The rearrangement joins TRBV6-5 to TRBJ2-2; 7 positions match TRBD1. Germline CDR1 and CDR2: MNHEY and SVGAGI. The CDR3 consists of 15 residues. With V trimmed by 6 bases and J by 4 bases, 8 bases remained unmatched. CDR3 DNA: TGTGCCAGCAGAACCGGGACAGCGGTCACCGGGGAGCTGTTTTTT. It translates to CASRTGTAVTGELFF.

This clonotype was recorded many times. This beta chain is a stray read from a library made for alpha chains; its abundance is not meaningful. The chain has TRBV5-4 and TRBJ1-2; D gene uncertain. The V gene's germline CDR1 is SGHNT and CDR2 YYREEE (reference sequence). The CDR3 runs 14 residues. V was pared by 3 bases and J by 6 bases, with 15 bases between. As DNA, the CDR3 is TGTGCCAGCAGCTCGGGCGTTAGGGAGGATGGCTACACCTTC. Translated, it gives CASSSGVREDGYTF.

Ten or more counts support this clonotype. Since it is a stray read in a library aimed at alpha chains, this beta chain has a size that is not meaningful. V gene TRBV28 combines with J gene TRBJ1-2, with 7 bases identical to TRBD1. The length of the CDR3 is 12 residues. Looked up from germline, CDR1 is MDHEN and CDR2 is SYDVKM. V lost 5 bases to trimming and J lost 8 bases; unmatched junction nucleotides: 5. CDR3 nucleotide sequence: TGTGCCAGCAGTATGACAGGGAAGGGCTACACCTTC. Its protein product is CASSMTGKGYTF.

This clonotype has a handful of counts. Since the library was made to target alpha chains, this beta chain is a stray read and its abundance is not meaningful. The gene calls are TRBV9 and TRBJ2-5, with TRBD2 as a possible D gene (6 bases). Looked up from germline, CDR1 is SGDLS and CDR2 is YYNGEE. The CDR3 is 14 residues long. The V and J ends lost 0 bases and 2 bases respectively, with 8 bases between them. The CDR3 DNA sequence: TGTGCCAGCAGCGTAGGAAGCGGGCAAGAGACCCAGTACTTC. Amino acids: CASSVGSGQETQYF.

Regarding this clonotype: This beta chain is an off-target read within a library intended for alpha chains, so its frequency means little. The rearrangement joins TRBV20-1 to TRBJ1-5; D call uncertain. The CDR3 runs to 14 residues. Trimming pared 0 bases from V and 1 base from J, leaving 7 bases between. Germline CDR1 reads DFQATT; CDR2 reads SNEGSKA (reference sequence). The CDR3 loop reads CSAREGGSNQPQHF. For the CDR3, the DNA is TGCAGTGCTAGAGAAGGCGGGAGCAATCAGCCCCAGCATTTT.

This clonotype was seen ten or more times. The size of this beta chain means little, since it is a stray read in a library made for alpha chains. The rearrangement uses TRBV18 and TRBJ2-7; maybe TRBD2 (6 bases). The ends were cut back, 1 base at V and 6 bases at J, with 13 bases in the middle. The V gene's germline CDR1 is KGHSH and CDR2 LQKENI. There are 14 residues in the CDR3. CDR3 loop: CASSPRTVGGEQYF. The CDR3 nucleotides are TGTGCCAGCTCACCACGGACCGTGGGGGGCGAGCAGTACTTC.

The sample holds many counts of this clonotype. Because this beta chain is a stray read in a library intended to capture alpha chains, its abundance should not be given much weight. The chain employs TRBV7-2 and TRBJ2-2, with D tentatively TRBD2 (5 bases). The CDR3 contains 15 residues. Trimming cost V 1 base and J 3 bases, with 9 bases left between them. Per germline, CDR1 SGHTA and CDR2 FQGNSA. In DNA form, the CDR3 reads TGTGCCAGCAGCTTAGGAAGCGGATACACCGGGGAGCTGTTTTTT. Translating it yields CASSLGSGYTGELFF.

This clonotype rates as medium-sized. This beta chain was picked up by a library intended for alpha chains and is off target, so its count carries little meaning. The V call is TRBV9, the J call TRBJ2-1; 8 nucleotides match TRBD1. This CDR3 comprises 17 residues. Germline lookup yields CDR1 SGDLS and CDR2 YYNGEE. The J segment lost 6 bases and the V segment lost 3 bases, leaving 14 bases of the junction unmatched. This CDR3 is CASSAPTGAQVSNEQFF. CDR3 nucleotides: TGTGCCAGCAGCGCCCCGACAGGGGCTCAGGTTAGCAATGAGCAGTTCTTC.

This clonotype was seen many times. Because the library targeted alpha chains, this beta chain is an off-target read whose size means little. The CDR3 sequence: CASSAPGTTSGNTIYF. The DNA of the CDR3 is TGTGCCAGCAGTGCCCCCGGGACAACCTCTGGAAACACCATATATTTT. V usage is TRBV28 and J usage is TRBJ1-3, with D possibly TRBD1 on 6 matching bases. CDR1 and CDR2 from the germline V gene are MDHEN and SYDVKM. Trimming pared 5 bases from V and 0 bases from J, leaving 14 bases between. This CDR3 contains 16 residues.

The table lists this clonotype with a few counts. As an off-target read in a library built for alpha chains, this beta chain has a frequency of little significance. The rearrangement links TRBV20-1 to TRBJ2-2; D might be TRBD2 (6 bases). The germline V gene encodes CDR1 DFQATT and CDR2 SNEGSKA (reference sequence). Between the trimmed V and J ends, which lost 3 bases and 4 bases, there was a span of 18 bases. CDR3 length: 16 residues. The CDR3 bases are TGCAGTGCTAGCGGGGGAATGAGTTCGATCACCGGGGAGCTGTTTTTT. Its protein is CSASGGMSSITGELFF.

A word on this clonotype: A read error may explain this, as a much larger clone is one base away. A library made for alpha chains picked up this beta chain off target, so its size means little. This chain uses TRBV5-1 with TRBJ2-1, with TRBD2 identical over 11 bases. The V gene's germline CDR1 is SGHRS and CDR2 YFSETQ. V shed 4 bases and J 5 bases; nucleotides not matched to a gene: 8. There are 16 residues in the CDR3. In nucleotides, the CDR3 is TGCGCCAGCAGCCCGCGGTCGGGACTAGCGGACAATGAGCAGTTCTTC. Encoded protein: CASSPRSGLADNEQFF. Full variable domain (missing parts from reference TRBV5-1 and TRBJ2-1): KAGVTQTPRYLIKTRGQQVTLSCSPISGHRSVSWYQQTPGQGLQFLFEYFSETQRNKGNFPGRFSGRQFSNSRSEMNVSTLELGDSALYLCASSPRSGLADNEQFFGPGTRLTVL.

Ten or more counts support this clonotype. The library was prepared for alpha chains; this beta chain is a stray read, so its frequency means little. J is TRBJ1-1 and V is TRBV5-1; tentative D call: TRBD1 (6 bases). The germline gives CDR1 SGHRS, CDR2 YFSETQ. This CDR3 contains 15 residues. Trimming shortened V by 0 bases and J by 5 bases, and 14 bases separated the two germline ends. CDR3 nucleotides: TGCGCCAGCAGCTTGGATGGGGGGCGAGGTACTGAAGCTTTCTTT. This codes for CASSLDGGRGTEAFF.

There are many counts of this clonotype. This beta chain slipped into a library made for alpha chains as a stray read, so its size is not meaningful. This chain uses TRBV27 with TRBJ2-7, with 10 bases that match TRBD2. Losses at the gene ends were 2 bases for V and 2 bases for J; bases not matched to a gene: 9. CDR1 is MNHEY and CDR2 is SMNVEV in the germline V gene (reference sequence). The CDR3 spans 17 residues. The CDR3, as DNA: TGTGCCAGCAGTTTAGGGCGGACTAGCGGAGGCACCTACGAGCAGTACTTC. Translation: CASSLGRTSGGTYEQYF.